This passage covers 31 T cell receptor beta chains from one sample sequenced in a study of cytomegalovirus exposure and HLA in healthy donors. TCRdb keeps only in-frame clones here, not all; method: immunoSEQ multiplex PCR. The sample holds around 140,000 clones, less than 95% seen once. The sequenced sample consisted of PBMCs. These receptors were collected from a young man in good health and CMV-seropositive.

The chain carries TRBV4-2 and TRBJ2-2; tentatively, D is TRBD2 (6 bases). The V end was cut by 1 base, the J end by 4 bases, with 10 bases between. CDR1 LGHNA and CDR2 YNFKEQ come from the germline V gene. The CDR3 is 15 amino acids. Here the CDR3 reads CASSQVAEGTGELFF. CDR3 nucleotide sequence: TGTGCCAGCAGCCAAGTCGCGGAGGGCACCGGGGAGCTGTTTTTT.

The chain is built from TRBV4-2 and TRBJ2-7; 12 nucleotides match TRBD1. With V trimmed by 0 bases and J by 3 bases, 15 bases remained unmatched. The CDR3 spans 20 residues. The germline V gene encodes CDR1 LGHNA and CDR2 YNFKEQ. Written as DNA, the CDR3 is TGTGCCAGCAGCCAAGACAGGGACAGGGGGCTTGATGGGTACTACTACGAGCAGTACTTC. Translating it yields CASSQDRDRGLDGYYYEQYF.

This clone has only one observation. The chain is built from TRBV6-1 and TRBJ2-7; D uncertain. Germline V gives CDR1 MNHNS, CDR2 SASEGT. CDR3 length: 12 amino acids. V shed 3 bases and J shed 2 bases, with 5 bases lying between them. The CDR3 DNA follows: TGTGCCAGCAGTGATCGTCCCTACGAGCAGTACTTC. This encodes CASSDRPYEQYF.

This chain joins TRBV5-5 and TRBJ2-7; a weak D match, TRBD1 (5 bases). Trimming took off 1 base at V and 5 bases at J, with 10 bases between the two ends. Germline V gene lookup returns CDR1 SGHKS and CDR2 YYEKEE (reference sequence). The CDR3 contains 13 residues. CDR3 coding DNA: TGTGCCAGCAGCTTGACAGGAAAGGACGAGCAGTACTTC. This sequence encodes CASSLTGKDEQYF. The variable domain in full, with the rest retrieved from reference TRBV5-5 and TRBJ2-7, is DAGVTQSPTHLIKTRGQQVTLRCSPISGHKSVSWYQQVLGQGPQFIFQYYEKEERGRGNFPDRFSARQFPNYSSELNVNALLLGDSALYLCASSLTGKDEQYFGPGTRLTVT.

The chain links TRBV29-1 to TRBJ2-2, with 9 nucleotides matching TRBD2. This CDR3 is 19 amino acids long. V lost 0 bases to trimming and J lost 4 bases; unmatched junction nucleotides: 15. CDR1 SQVTM and CDR2 ANQGSEA come from the germline V gene. The CDR3 DNA is TGCAGCGTTGAAGAGGGGTGGGGAATAAGCGGGAGGACCACCGGGGAGCTGTTTTTT. Translated, it gives CSVEEGWGISGRTTGELFF.

V and J are TRBV30 and TRBJ1-5; perhaps TRBD1 as D (5 bases). Germline assignment: CDR1 GTSNPN and CDR2 SVGIG (reference sequence). V was trimmed by 1 base and J by 2 bases, leaving 6 bases between them. CDR3 length: 13 amino acids. The CDR3 DNA follows: TGTGCCTGGAGTGAAGGGGGCAATCAGCCCCAGCATTTT. Protein: CAWSEGGNQPQHF. The full variable domain, with the rest looked up from reference TRBV30 and TRBJ1-5, is SQTIHQWPATLVQPVGSPLSLECTVEGTSNPNLYWYRQAAGRGLQLLFYSVGIGQISSEVPQNLSASRPQDRQFILSSKKLLLSDSGFYLCAWSEGGNQPQHFGDGTRLSIL.

This rearrangement joins TRBV2 to TRBJ2-3; TRBD2 agrees at 9 bases. The CDR3 extends over 14 amino acids. Germline CDR1 and CDR2: SNHLY and FYNNEI. V trimming: 8 bases; J trimming: 6 bases; junction bases outside the gene matches: 9. CDR3 residues: CASVGAGGGDTQYF. In nucleotides, the CDR3 is TGTGCCAGCGTCGGAGCGGGAGGAGGGGATACGCAGTATTTT.

The CDR3 DNA sequence: TGTGCTAGTGGTTCGGCGGGGGCCTCCTACAATGAGCAGTTCTTC. This translates into CASGSAGASYNEQFF. The chain employs TRBV12-5 and TRBJ2-1, with a tentative D call TRBD2 (7 bases). The CDR3 spans 15 residues. CDR1 is LGHNT, CDR2 FRNRAP, per germline. V was shortened by 4 bases and J by 0 bases, with 10 bases between the two germline ends.

This chain joins TRBV9 and TRBJ1-3; tentative D call: TRBD1 (6 bases). V gave up 3 bases and J gave up 4 bases, with 17 bases separating them. This CDR3 region has 16 residues. Germline lookup yields CDR1 SGDLS and CDR2 YYNGEE. The CDR3: CASSGISGTRGNTIYF. The CDR3 DNA reads TGTGCCAGCAGCGGGATATCCGGGACAAGAGGAAACACCATATATTTT.

This sequence joins TRBV6-1 and TRBJ2-1; D is perhaps TRBD1 (5 bases). V shed 10 bases and J shed 2 bases, with 12 bases lying between them. Germline assignment: CDR1 MNHNS and CDR2 SASEGT. CDR3 size: 13 residues. CDR3 coding DNA: TGTGCCACCAGGTCCAGGGCCTACAATGAGCAGTTCTTC. This translates into CATRSRAYNEQFF.

The chain uses TRBV4-2 and TRBJ2-3; 14 bases match TRBD2. In germline, CDR1 is LGHNA, CDR2 YNFKEQ. V lost 1 base, J lost 2 bases, and 14 bases stayed unmatched. The CDR3 spans 21 residues. CDR3 in amino acids: CASSQVQTVTSGREITDTQYF. The CDR3 region has the DNA TGTGCCAGCAGCCAAGTACAGACCGTGACTAGCGGGAGGGAGATCACAGATACGCAGTATTTT.

This chain links TRBV5-4 with TRBJ2-1; D might be TRBD2 (6 bases). Germline V gives CDR1 SGHNT, CDR2 YYREEE (reference sequence). The V end was cut by 4 bases, the J end by 1 base, with 15 bases between. This CDR3 region has 16 residues. The CDR3 nucleotides read TGTGCCAGCAGCCCGCGGGGATCGGCATCCTACAATGAGCAGTTCTTC. It specifies CASSPRGSASYNEQFF.

The rearrangement links TRBV28 to TRBJ1-3; maybe TRBD1 (6 bases). The V gene's germline CDR1 is MDHEN and CDR2 SYDVKM. V lost 7 bases and J lost 2, with 15 bases in between. The CDR3 totals 15 residues. The CDR3 DNA is TGTGCCAGCACCGACTCCGGGGGGCCTGGAAACACCATATATTTT. This encodes CASTDSGGPGNTIYF.

The chain uses TRBV9 and TRBJ2-3; 8 positions agree with TRBD2. The CDR3 sequence is 17 residues long. Germline CDR1 SGDLS, CDR2 YYNGEE. The V and J ends lost 3 bases and 0 bases, in that order; junction bases with no gene match: 9. CDR3 sequence: CASSEGGGRPSTDTQYF. The CDR3 DNA sequence: TGTGCCAGCAGCGAGGGGGGCGGGAGGCCCAGCACAGATACGCAGTATTTT.

This chain uses TRBV28 with TRBJ1-3; D might be TRBD1 (5 bases). Trimming removed 5 bases at V and 2 bases at J, with 13 bases between. The CDR3 extends over 15 amino acids. The V gene's germline CDR1 is MDHEN and CDR2 SYDVKM. CDR3 in DNA: TGTGCCAGCAGTCAGGGCCCCTTTGCTGGAAACACCATATATTTT. It specifies CASSQGPFAGNTIYF.

This rearrangement joins TRBV18 to TRBJ1-6; D may be TRBD1 (5 bases). This CDR3 region has 14 residues. Germline CDR1 KGHSH, CDR2 LQKENI. Between the trimmed V and J ends, which lost 2 bases and 7 bases, there was a span of 9 bases. The CDR3 region has the DNA TGTGCCAGCTCACCATCAGGGCGAAATTCACCCCTCCACTTT. This translates into CASSPSGRNSPLHF.

This chain links TRBV6-1 with TRBJ1-1, with D hard to call. V gave up 4 bases and J gave up 1 base, with 19 bases separating them. Germline V gives CDR1 MNHNS, CDR2 SASEGT. This CDR3 contains 17 residues. CDR3 sequence reads: CASSALRKSPQNTEAFF. CDR3 in DNA: TGTGCCAGCAGTGCCCTTCGAAAGAGCCCTCAGAACACTGAAGCTTTCTTT.

The gene calls are TRBV6-1 and TRBJ1-4; 7 nucleotides align to TRBD1. Losses at the gene ends were 2 bases for V and 10 bases for J; bases not matched to a gene: 10. The CDR3 loop spans 15 amino acids. Germline V gives CDR1 MNHNS, CDR2 SASEGT. CDR3 DNA sequence: TGTGCCAGCAGTGAAAGGTCCGGGACAGCGGTAAAACTGTTTTTT. Protein sequence: CASSERSGTAVKLFF.

This chain links TRBV6-1 with TRBJ2-1; D perhaps matches TRBD2 (5 bases). V dropped 1 base and J dropped 10 bases, with 8 bases sitting between them. CDR3 length: 12 amino acids. CDR1 and CDR2 from the germline V gene are MNHNS and SASEGT. CDR3 protein: CASSEVGSEQFF. The CDR3 coding sequence is TGTGCCAGCAGTGAAGTAGGGAGCGAGCAGTTCTTC.

The chain joins TRBV13 to TRBJ1-2, with unresolved D. The CDR3 runs to 13 residues. Germline values: CDR1 PRHDT, CDR2 FYEKMQ (reference sequence). Deletions cut 1 base from V and 4 bases from J, with 7 bases between. The CDR3 nucleotides are TGTGCCAGCAGCTTAGCCGGGAGCTATGGCTACACCTTC. This codes for CASSLAGSYGYTF.

V gene TRBV5-4 combines with J gene TRBJ1-2; 7 nucleotides line up with TRBD1. The CDR3 is 13 residues long. Germline-derived CDR1 and CDR2 are SGHNT and YYREEE (reference sequence). Germline trimming cut 5 bases from V and 4 bases from J; bases unmatched to any gene: 5. DNA of the CDR3: TGTGCCAGCAGGCGGGACAGACTCTATGGCTACACCTTC. Its translation: CASRRDRLYGYTF.

The genes are TRBV6-1 and TRBJ2-7; TRBD2 agrees at 8 bases. The length of the CDR3 is 14 residues. After removal of 4 bases from V and 5 bases from J, the junction contained 7 bases not matched to a gene. Germline values: CDR1 MNHNS, CDR2 SASEGT. CDR3 sequence: CASSAGLVVHEQYF. The CDR3 nucleotides read TGTGCCAGCAGTGCGGGACTAGTAGTCCACGAGCAGTACTTC.

The chain links TRBV7-2 to TRBJ2-1, with TRBD1 matching over 7 bases. Germline CDR1 and CDR2: SGHTA and FQGNSA. V lost 1 base, J lost 5 bases, and 5 bases stayed unmatched. The CDR3 loop spans 15 amino acids. CDR3 protein: CASSLGGQRDNEQFF. The CDR3 coding sequence is TGTGCCAGCAGCTTAGGGGGACAGAGAGACAATGAGCAGTTCTTC.

The chain recombines TRBV5-4 with TRBJ2-1, with 8 bases lining up with TRBD2. The ends lost 4 bases at V and 7 bases at J; junction bases unmatched: 13. The CDR3 has 16 residues. CDR1 and CDR2 from the germline V gene are SGHNT and YYREEE (reference sequence). In nucleotides, the CDR3 is TGTGCCAGCAGCCCCAGCCTTGGACTAGCTGGGAATGAGCAGTTCTTC. Protein product: CASSPSLGLAGNEQFF.

V gene TRBV5-4 combines with J gene TRBJ2-2; 8 nucleotides align to TRBD1. J lost 2 bases, V lost 5 bases, and 8 bases had no gene match. Germline V CDR1 and CDR2: SGHNT, YYREEE (reference sequence). This CDR3 has 16 amino acids. CDR3 nucleotide sequence: TGTGCCAGCAGTTTAACCGGGACAGGCAACACCGGGGAGCTGTTTTTT. Translation: CASSLTGTGNTGELFF.

This chain links TRBV5-1 with TRBJ2-5; TRBD2 is a possible D gene (5 bases). Trimming stripped 4 bases from V and 1 base from J, with 14 bases between. The CDR3 runs 15 residues. The germline gives CDR1 SGHRS, CDR2 YFSETQ. The CDR3 region has the DNA TGCGCCAGCAGCCCCGTCCTAGCTGTCCAAGAGACCCAGTACTTC. Protein sequence: CASSPVLAVQETQYF.

This clone was detected only once. This chain uses TRBV27 with TRBJ2-2; TRBD2 matches 11 bases. CDR1 is MNHEY, CDR2 SMNVEV, per germline (reference sequence). V lost 0 bases and J lost 6; bases outside the gene matches: 9. This CDR3 region has 18 residues. The CDR3 reads CASSLSGLAGGGAGELFF. The DNA of the CDR3 is TGTGCCAGCAGTTTATCGGGTCTAGCGGGGGGCGGTGCCGGGGAGCTGTTTTTT.

This clone was picked up one time. The chain links TRBV4-2 to TRBJ2-5; TRBD2 aligns across 7 bases. The CDR3 runs 16 residues. The germline gives CDR1 LGHNA, CDR2 YNFKEQ. J lost 1 base, V lost 0 bases, and 5 bases had no gene match. The CDR3 loop is CASSQEGDYIQETQYF. The CDR3 DNA sequence: TGTGCCAGCAGCCAAGAAGGGGACTACATCCAAGAGACCCAGTACTTC.

The V call is TRBV5-1, the J call TRBJ2-3; TRBD2 aligns across 7 bases. From germline, CDR1 is SGHRS and CDR2 YFSETQ. V shed 6 bases and J 1 base; nucleotides not matched to a gene: 5. The CDR3 covers 14 residues. CDR3 sequence (DNA): TGCGCCAGCACTCAGCGGGAACGCACAGATACGCAGTATTTT. It is translated as CASTQRERTDTQYF.

The V gene is TRBV7-2, the J gene TRBJ1-2; 7 bases map to TRBD1. The CDR3 has 15 amino acids. Unmatched junction bases numbered 9, after V lost 5 bases and J lost 3 bases. CDR1 is SGHTA, CDR2 FQGNSA, per germline. For the CDR3, the DNA is TGTGCCAGCAGCGTAAGGGGGCTCGGGGACTATGGCTACACCTTC. Protein: CASSVRGLGDYGYTF.

The genes are TRBV13 and TRBJ2-1, with TRBD2 identical over 7 bases. The J segment lost 7 bases and the V segment lost 5 bases, leaving 11 bases of the junction unmatched. This CDR3 spans 15 amino acids. Germline V CDR1 and CDR2: PRHDT, FYEKMQ (reference sequence). Written as DNA, the CDR3 is TGTGCCAGCAGCCAGAGGGCGGGAGTTTATAATGAGCAGTTCTTC. Amino acids: CASSQRAGVYNEQFF.